Included here is one T cell receptor (beta chain) sequence, with context. Its matching antigen is unknown. Isolation of CD4+ and CD8+ T cells from PBMCs was achieved by sorting. The sample belongs to a study of CD8+ T cells in alopecia areata. Study-level findings and limits: Relative to mice, TCR sharing across patients was less clear, a difference possibly HLA-related. Normal scalp had lower clonality than lesional scalp, with alopecia totalis/universalis lesions showing this most strongly. Scalp samples also contribute reads from the resident alphabeta T cells found in normal skin.

CDR1 DFQATT and CDR2 SNEGSKA come from the germline V gene (reference sequence). This CDR3 is 11 amino acids long. The sequencing template was cDNA reverse transcribed from extracted RNA. The method was immunoSEQ multiplex PCR; TCRdb's version includes in-frame clones alone and lacks a portion of them. The repertoire includes 95,000 to 110,000 clones, roughly 50% of them detected once, and 8.5% to 10% sits in the top ten. Input material: CD4+ T cells sorted from blood. The receptor was isolated from a human donor in good health. V gene TRBV20-1 combines with J gene TRBJ1-2; D possibly corresponds to TRBD1 (5 bases). The CDR3 bases are TGCATTATAGGGACCGTATATGGCTACACCTTC. It is translated as CIIGTVYGYTF.